The 30 T cell receptor beta chains listed next were all sequenced from one sample in a study of shared clonotypes between healthy human individuals. The table came from immunoSEQ multiplex PCR; TCRdb's copy has only in-frame clones and leaves some out. This sample has nearly 2 million clones, with about 95% found just once. CD45RO negativity and positive selection for CCR7 defined naive CD8 cells, a population that excluded terminally differentiated effector memory CD45RA+ cells. Material: naive CD8+ T cells sorted from blood. The receptors stem from a man younger than 35 in good health.

The chain carries TRBV21-1 and TRBJ2-7; the table gives TRBD1 as D, unverified against the DNA. TRBV21-1 represents a pseudogene. The CDR3 is made up of 15 amino acids. In DNA form, the CDR3 reads TGTGCCAGCAGCGCCCTCGGGACAGACAACTACGAGCAGTACTTC. It codes for CASSALGTDNYEQYF.

This chain joins TRBV11-2 and TRBJ2-1; D is uncertain. V dropped 5 bases and J dropped 8 bases, with 10 bases sitting between them. Germline assignment: CDR1 SGHAT and CDR2 FQNNGV. The CDR3 runs 12 residues. CDR3: CASSLIVYEQFF. CDR3 bases: TGTGCCAGCAGCCTTATAGTCTATGAGCAGTTCTTC.

This chain uses TRBV6-1 with TRBJ2-7; maybe TRBD2 (6 bases). The CDR3 covers 13 residues. CDR1 and CDR2 (germline): MNHNS, SASEGT. V was shortened by 6 bases and J by 4 bases, with 13 bases between the two germline ends. The CDR3 loop is CASREGTGYEQYF. The CDR3 DNA is TGTGCCAGCAGGGAGGGGACGGGATACGAGCAGTACTTC.

The CDR3 bases are TGTGCCAGCAGCTTCGAGATGAACACTGAAGCTTTCTTT. It yields the protein CASSFEMNTEAFF. The V call is TRBV7-6, the J call TRBJ1-1; D is undetermined. V was pared by 3 bases and J by 0 bases, with 5 bases between. CDR3 length equals 13 residues. Germline CDR1 is SGHVS and CDR2 is FNYEAQ.

This chain connects TRBV6-6 to TRBJ2-1; D is ambiguous. V lost 5 bases to trimming and J lost 3 bases, with 8 bases between them. Germline V gene sequence: CDR1 MNHNY, CDR2 SVGAGI (reference sequence). CDR3 length: 13 residues. CDR3 sequence (DNA): TGTGCCAGCAGTACACAGAGCTACAATGAGCAGTTCTTC. This gives the protein CASSTQSYNEQFF.

The chain has TRBV10-3 and TRBJ1-2, with D tentatively TRBD1 (5 bases). V was pared by 10 bases and J by 3 bases, with 21 bases between. The germline V gene has CDR1 ENHRY and CDR2 SYGVKD. CDR3 length equals 15 residues. CDR3 DNA: TGTGCCACGGGAGGGGCTGGGGGGAATGACTATGGCTACACCTTC. Protein product: CATGGAGGNDYGYTF.

This clone was recorded once. The rearrangement joins TRBV5-4 to TRBJ2-7, with a tentative D call TRBD1 (6 bases). The CDR3 runs to 14 residues. V shed 4 bases and J shed 3 bases, with 14 bases lying between them. The V gene's germline CDR1 is SGHNT and CDR2 YYREEE (reference sequence). The CDR3 sequence is CASSHGTTNYEQYF. The CDR3 DNA is TGTGCCAGCAGCCACGGGACAACGAACTACGAGCAGTACTTC.

The chain uses TRBV4-1 and TRBJ2-1; D is undetermined. The V end lost 0 bases, the J end lost 5 bases, and 11 bases lay between the germline ends. Germline V gene lookup returns CDR1 MGHRA and CDR2 YSYEKL. The CDR3 is 15 amino acids. CDR3 region: CASSQEARLDNEQFF. For the CDR3, the DNA is TGCGCCAGCAGCCAAGAGGCACGGCTAGACAATGAGCAGTTCTTC.

The chain uses TRBV5-1 and TRBJ1-2; 9 bases are a match to TRBD1. CDR3 length: 15 amino acids. Unmatched junction bases numbered 11, after V lost 4 bases and J lost 7 bases. Germline CDR1 is SGHRS and CDR2 is YFSETQ. CDR3 DNA sequence: TGCGCCAGCAGCATCGCCGGGACAGGGAGCTCTGGCTACACCTTC. Translation gives CASSIAGTGSSGYTF. The full variable domain, rest sourced from reference TRBV5-1 and TRBJ1-2, is KAGVTQTPRYLIKTRGQQVTLSCSPISGHRSVSWYQQTPGQGLQFLFEYFSETQRNKGNFPGRFSGRQFSNSRSEMNVSTLELGDSALYLCASSIAGTGSSGYTFGSGTRLTVV.

The gene calls are TRBV27 and TRBJ2-7; D is unresolved. The CDR3 length is 14 residues. The V end lost 5 bases, the J end lost 6 bases, and 17 bases lay between the germline ends. Germline loops: CDR1 MNHEY, CDR2 SMNVEV (reference sequence). DNA of the CDR3: TGTGCCAGCAGTCCCGTTTTTAGGGTAAGCGAGCAGTACTTC. As protein: CASSPVFRVSEQYF.

This rearrangement joins TRBV7-2 to TRBJ2-7; the match to TRBD1 covers 7 bases. The CDR3 has 17 amino acids. The ends lost 5 bases at V and 5 bases at J; junction bases unmatched: 18. Germline loops: CDR1 SGHTA, CDR2 FQGNSA. CDR3 region: CASSVSRQGLRLDEQYF. CDR3 DNA sequence: TGTGCCAGCAGCGTAAGCAGACAGGGCCTTCGTTTAGACGAGCAGTACTTC. Using reference TRBV7-2 and TRBJ2-7 for the parts outside the CDR3, the full variable domain is GAGVSQSPSNKVTEKGKDVELRCDPISGHTALYWYRQSLGQGLEFLIYFQGNSAPDKSGLPSDRFSAERTGGSVSTLTIQRTQQEDSAVYLCASSVSRQGLRLDEQYFGPGTRLTVT.

This chain connects TRBV5-1 to TRBJ2-1; D is ambiguous. V lost 6 bases to trimming and J lost 4 bases, with 20 bases between them. This CDR3 contains 16 residues. Germline CDR1 reads SGHRS; CDR2 reads YFSETQ. This CDR3 reads CASTLESMAPYNEQFF. The CDR3 bases are TGCGCCAGCACCTTAGAGTCAATGGCCCCTTACAATGAGCAGTTCTTC.

This chain joins TRBV4-1 and TRBJ2-5; D possibly matches TRBD1 or TRBD2 (5 bases each). CDR1 is MGHRA, CDR2 YSYEKL, per germline. Between the trimmed V and J ends, which lost 3 bases and 7 bases, there was a span of 15 bases. The CDR3 loop spans 14 amino acids. Written as DNA, the CDR3 is TGCGCCAGCAGCCAGCCTGAGGGGCAGGGGACCCAGTACTTC. The encoded protein is CASSQPEGQGTQYF.

The chain joins TRBV6-1 to TRBJ2-7, with D possibly TRBD2 on 7 matching bases. The CDR3 has 13 residues. V lost 9 bases and J 4 bases, leaving 16 bases between the germline ends. Germline assignment: CDR1 MNHNS and CDR2 SASEGT. CDR3 amino acids: CARGEGVGYEQYF. CDR3 nucleotide sequence: TGTGCCAGGGGGGAGGGGGTTGGGTACGAGCAGTACTTC.

The V call is TRBV4-1, the J call TRBJ1-2, with D uncertain. V lost 0 bases and J 4 bases, leaving 6 bases between the germline ends. The CDR3 contains 13 residues. Germline V gene sequence: CDR1 MGHRA, CDR2 YSYEKL. The CDR3 DNA follows: TGCGCCAGCAGCCAAGAAACCCTCTATGGCTACACCTTC. It is translated as CASSQETLYGYTF.

The chain has TRBV5-6 and TRBJ1-3; D unresolved. From germline, CDR1 is SGHDT and CDR2 YYEEEE. Trimming cost V 1 base and J 0 bases, with 11 bases left between them. The CDR3 is 16 amino acids. CDR3 bases: TGTGCCAGCAGCTTGACCACGGTTTACTCTGGAAACACCATATATTTT. This gives the protein CASSLTTVYSGNTIYF.

The chain uses TRBV19 and TRBJ2-7; 9 nucleotides agree with TRBD2. Trimming at V came to 3 bases and at J to 3 bases, leaving 6 bases not matched to a gene. CDR1 and CDR2 (germline): LNHDA, SQIVND (reference sequence). The CDR3 consists of 15 residues. In nucleotides, the CDR3 is TGTGCCAGTAGTATGGGTCTAGCGGGGATCTACGAGCAGTACTTC. Protein product: CASSMGLAGIYEQYF.

The count of this clone is one. The chain joins TRBV15 to TRBJ2-1; D may be TRBD2 (7 bases). V was trimmed by 6 bases and J by 9 bases, leaving 15 bases between them. CDR1 is LNHNV, CDR2 YYDKDF, per germline (reference sequence). The CDR3 consists of 13 residues. CDR3 residues: CATRGGASSEQFF. The CDR3 DNA reads TGTGCCACCAGGGGGGGGGCCTCGAGTGAGCAGTTCTTC.

This chain connects TRBV19 to TRBJ2-3; 7 nucleotides agree with TRBD2. J lost 4 bases, V lost 2 bases, and 6 bases had no gene match. CDR1 is LNHDA, CDR2 SQIVND, per germline (reference sequence). The CDR3 has 15 amino acids. CDR3 in amino acids: CASSIRRGFPDTQYF. The CDR3 DNA sequence: TGTGCCAGTAGTATAAGGCGGGGGTTCCCAGATACGCAGTATTTT.

The CDR3 sequence: CASSQGEAASGEETQYF. The DNA of the CDR3 is TGCGCCAGCAGCCAAGGGGAGGCGGCTAGCGGGGAAGAGACCCAGTACTTC. The genes are TRBV4-1 and TRBJ2-5, with 9 positions matching TRBD2. After removal of 1 base from V and 3 bases from J, the junction contained 9 bases not matched to a gene. The CDR3 is 17 amino acids. Germline V gene sequence: CDR1 MGHRA, CDR2 YSYEKL.

This clone was picked up many times. Other DNA sequences of this sample code for an identical CDR3. In DNA, the CDR3 is TGTGCCAGTAGGAGGGACAGAGACACCGGGGAGCTGTTTTTT. Translation gives CASRRDRDTGELFF. V usage is TRBV19 and J usage is TRBJ2-2; 7 positions match TRBD1. V lost 6 bases to trimming and J lost 3 bases; unmatched junction nucleotides: 4. Per germline, CDR1 LNHDA and CDR2 SQIVND (reference sequence). CDR3 length: 14 amino acids.

On this clone itself: The sample carries other DNA sequences with the same CDR3. The chain employs TRBV10-1 and TRBJ2-7; D not resolved. V shed 1 base and J shed 3 bases, with 4 bases lying between them. The CDR3 consists of 12 residues. The germline V gene has CDR1 WNHNN and CDR2 SYGVQD (reference sequence). The CDR3, as DNA: TGCGCCAGCAGTGAGTACAGCTACGAGCAGTACTTC. This codes for CASSEYSYEQYF.

In the case of this clone: The sample has other DNA sequences that encode this CDR3 too. This rearrangement joins TRBV6-5 to TRBJ2-7; D perhaps matches TRBD1 (7 bases). The germline gives CDR1 MNHEY, CDR2 SVGAGI. V was cut by 0 bases and J by 2 bases, with 14 bases left in between. The CDR3 is made up of 16 amino acids. DNA for the CDR3: TGTGCCAGCAGTTACTCGGGGGGACAGCGAACCTACGAGCAGTACTTC. It translates to CASSYSGGQRTYEQYF.

The gene calls are TRBV6-5 and TRBJ2-3; D could derive from TRBD1 or TRBD2 (5 bases each). V lost 4 bases and J lost 5, with 13 bases in between. Germline-derived CDR1 and CDR2 are MNHEY and SVGAGI. The CDR3 has 14 residues. CDR3 loop: CASSSRVRVDTQYF. Here the CDR3 DNA reads TGTGCCAGCAGTTCCAGGGTGCGGGTAGATACGCAGTATTTT.

The CDR3 is CASSQYDLNTEAFF. The CDR3 DNA is TGCGCCAGCAGCCAGTACGACCTGAACACTGAAGCTTTCTTT. The chain uses TRBV4-3 and TRBJ1-1; D gene ambiguous. CDR1 is LGHNA and CDR2 is YSLEER in the germline V gene. With 3 bases removed from V and 0 bases from J, the gap between germline ends came to 8 bases. The CDR3 has 14 amino acids.

The V and J genes are TRBV29-1 and TRBJ2-7; 8 bases match TRBD2. Germline lookup yields CDR1 SQVTM and CDR2 ANQGSEA. The CDR3 extends over 13 amino acids. The trim removed 7 bases at V and 2 bases at J, leaving 7 bases unmatched. CDR3 loop: CSGIIAGTYEQYF. The CDR3 DNA reads TGCAGCGGGATCATAGCGGGAACCTACGAGCAGTACTTC.

J is TRBJ2-7 and V is TRBV15; TRBD2 agrees at 13 bases. J was trimmed by 6 bases and V by 3 bases; bases with no gene match: 8. Looked up from germline, CDR1 is LNHNV and CDR2 is YYDKDF (reference sequence). This CDR3 comprises 16 residues. CDR3 bases: TGTGCCACCAGCAGCGGACTAGCGGGAGCCCAAGCCGAGCAGTACTTC. Protein sequence: CATSSGLAGAQAEQYF.

The chain joins TRBV6-1 to TRBJ2-2, with D tentatively TRBD1 (5 bases). V dropped 2 bases and J dropped 2 bases, with 15 bases sitting between them. The CDR3 spans 17 residues. Germline CDR1 MNHNS, CDR2 SASEGT. The CDR3, as DNA: TGTGCCAGCAGTGAAAGGGAAGGGCAGGGAAACACCGGGGAGCTGTTTTTT. It yields the protein CASSEREGQGNTGELFF.

The J gene is TRBJ1-1, the V gene TRBV6-5, with a possible D match to TRBD1 (5 bases). V lost 4 bases and J lost 2, with 17 bases in between. This CDR3 region has 16 residues. The germline CDR1 and CDR2 sequences are MNHEY and SVGAGI. This chain's CDR3 is CASSCRGGRNNTEAFF. In DNA, the CDR3 is TGTGCCAGCAGTTGCCGGGGGGGTAGGAACAACACTGAAGCTTTCTTT.

The J gene is TRBJ1-2, the V gene TRBV10-2; TRBD1 matches at 9 bases. With V trimmed by 1 base and J by 4 bases, 10 bases remained unmatched. Germline CDR1 and CDR2: WSHSY and SAAADI. CDR3 length equals 17 residues. The CDR3: CASSELWTGDPGYGYTF. The DNA for the CDR3 is TGCGCCAGCAGTGAGTTATGGACAGGGGACCCCGGCTATGGCTACACCTTC.